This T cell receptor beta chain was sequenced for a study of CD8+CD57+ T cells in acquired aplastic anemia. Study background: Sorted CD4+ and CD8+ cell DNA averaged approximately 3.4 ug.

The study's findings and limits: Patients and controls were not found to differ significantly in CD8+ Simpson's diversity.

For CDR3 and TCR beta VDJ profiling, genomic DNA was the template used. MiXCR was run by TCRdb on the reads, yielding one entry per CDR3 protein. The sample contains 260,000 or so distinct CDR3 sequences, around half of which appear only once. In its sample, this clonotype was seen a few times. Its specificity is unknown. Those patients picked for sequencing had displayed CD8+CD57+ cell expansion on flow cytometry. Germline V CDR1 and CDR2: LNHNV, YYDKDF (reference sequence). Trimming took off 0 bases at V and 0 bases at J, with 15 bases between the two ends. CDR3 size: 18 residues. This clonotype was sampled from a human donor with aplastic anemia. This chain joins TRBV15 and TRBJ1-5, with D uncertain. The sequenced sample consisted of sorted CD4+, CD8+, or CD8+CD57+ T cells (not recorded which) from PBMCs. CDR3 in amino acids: CATSRETSASISNQPQHF. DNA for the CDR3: TGTGCCACCAGCAGAGAAACTAGTGCTTCGATTAGCAATCAGCCCCAGCATTTT.